This T cell receptor (beta chain) stems from a study of blood T cell repertoires in COVID-19. V shed 5 bases, J shed 15 bases, and the junction held 9 bases outside the gene matches. This CDR3 region has 14 residues. Germline values: CDR1 SGHNT, CDR2 YYREEE (reference sequence). Some clones are missing from TCRdb's copy, which holds only in-frame ones; the method was immunoSEQ multiplex PCR. Counted here are about 190,000 clones, about 88% occurring once; the ten biggest clones make up roughly 3%. Participants had their cohort set by participant-reported clinical history. The sample was PBMCs or T cells enriched from blood (not recorded which). The sequence was collected from a woman aged 25 to 39 who had recovered from COVID-19. The rearrangement links TRBV5-4 to TRBJ2-1; 15 bases agree with TRBD2. Here the CDR3 reads CASSIGLAGGPRFF. DNA for the CDR3: TGTGCCAGCAGTATAGGACTAGCGGGAGGGCCTAGGTTCTTC.